This T cell receptor beta chain was recorded in a study of shared T cell receptors in the human thymus. The V gene's germline CDR1 is WNHNN and CDR2 SYGVQD (reference sequence). Between the trimmed V and J ends, which lost 6 bases and 5 bases, there was a span of 13 bases. This CDR3 spans 13 amino acids. This table comes from immunoSEQ multiplex PCR, and its TCRdb copy is limited to in-frame clones, with some not included. The repertoire has over 60,000 clones, around 96% of them found once; the top ten carry around 0.035%. J is TRBJ2-5 and V is TRBV10-1, with a tentative D call TRBD2 (6 bases). The sequence came from a human donor. Sequencing input: thymocytes. CDR3 DNA sequence: TGCGCCAGCAGAGGAGGGAGGAGGGAGACCCAGTACTTC. It encodes CASRGGRRETQYF.